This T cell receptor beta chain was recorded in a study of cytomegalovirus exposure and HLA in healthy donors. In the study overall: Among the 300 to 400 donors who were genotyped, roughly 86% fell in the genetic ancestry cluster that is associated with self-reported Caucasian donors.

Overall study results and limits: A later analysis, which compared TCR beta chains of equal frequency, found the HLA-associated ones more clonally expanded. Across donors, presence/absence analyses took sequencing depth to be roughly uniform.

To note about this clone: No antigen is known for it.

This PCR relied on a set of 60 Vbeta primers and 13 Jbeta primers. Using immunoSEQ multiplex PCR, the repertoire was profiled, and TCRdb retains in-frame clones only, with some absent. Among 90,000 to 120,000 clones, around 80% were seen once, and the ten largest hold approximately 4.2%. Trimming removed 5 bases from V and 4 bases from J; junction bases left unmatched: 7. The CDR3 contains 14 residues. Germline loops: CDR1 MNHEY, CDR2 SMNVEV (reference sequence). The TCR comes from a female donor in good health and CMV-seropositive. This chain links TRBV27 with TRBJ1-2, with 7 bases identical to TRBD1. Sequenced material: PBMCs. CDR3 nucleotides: TGTGCCAGCAGTCCCACGGCAGGGGGCTATGGCTACACCTTC. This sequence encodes CASSPTAGGYGYTF.